The 8 T cell receptor beta chains presented below share a single source sample, sequenced in a study of T cell repertoires in cytomegalovirus infection. Each CDR3 protein is one row after TCRdb ran MiXCR on the reads. The sample yields approximately 630,000 distinct CDR3 sequences, 20% to 25% seen once. What was sequenced was CD8+ T cells from PBMCs. Receptors were obtained from a human donor in good health (CMV status not recorded). Some clones in this sample may be carry-over from other donors' samples.

This clonotype was seen repeatedly, ten times or more. The chain has TRBV7-6 and TRBJ2-3, with 9 bases identical to TRBD1. The length of the CDR3 is 16 residues. The germline CDR1 and CDR2 sequences are SGHVS and FNYEAQ. The V gene end was trimmed by 4 bases and the J gene end by 4 bases; junction bases not matched to a gene: 9. CDR3 region: CASSSRDRVIADTQYF. The CDR3 DNA reads TGTGCCAGCAGCTCCCGGGACAGGGTGATCGCAGATACGCAGTATTTT.

This clonotype came up a few times. The chain has TRBV14 and TRBJ2-3; 7 bases fit TRBD2. The trim removed 0 bases at V and 2 bases at J, leaving 8 bases unmatched. CDR1 is SGHDN, CDR2 FVKESK, per germline. The length of the CDR3 is 17 residues. CDR3 region: CASSQDAGGGFTDTQYF. The CDR3 nucleotides read TGTGCCAGCAGCCAAGACGCCGGCGGGGGTTTCACAGATACGCAGTATTTT.

As to this clonotype: A much larger clone differs from this one at a single base, so this may be a read error. The CDR3 here is CANSPPDVSGTGELFF. The DNA of the CDR3 is TGTGCCAACAGTCCGCCGGACGTCAGCGGTACCGGGGAGCTGTTTTTT. The V call is TRBV28, the J call TRBJ2-2; TRBD2 is a possible D gene (5 bases). Germline V lookup: CDR1 MDHEN, CDR2 SYDVKM. CDR3 size: 16 residues.

This clonotype showed up just a few times. The chain has TRBV23-1 and TRBJ2-3; D possibly corresponds to TRBD1 (6 bases). TRBV23-1 is an open reading frame whose function is uncertain. The CDR3 contains 15 residues. V lost 7 bases, J lost 10 bases, and 24 bases lay in between. The CDR3 loop reads CASTPPGHPREPQYF. The CDR3 coding sequence is TGCGCCAGCACCCCGCCGGGACACCCGAGAGAGCCGCAGTATTTT.

This clonotype has more than one count but fewer than ten. The chain is built from TRBV28 and TRBJ2-5; 9 bases map to TRBD1. The CDR3 length is 15 residues. The junction had 6 bases not matched to a gene; V was cut back by 3 bases and J by 4 bases. Per germline, CDR1 MDHEN and CDR2 SYDVKM. CDR3 protein: CASSFLGGQGETQYF. CDR3 DNA: TGTGCCAGCAGTTTCCTGGGGGGACAGGGAGAGACCCAGTACTTC.

This clonotype was detected only a few times. This chain connects TRBV7-9 to TRBJ1-5; D gene ambiguous. The CDR3 consists of 14 residues. The germline V and J ends were trimmed by 5 bases and 6 bases, with 14 bases remaining between them. Germline values: CDR1 SEHNR, CDR2 FQNEAQ (reference sequence). In DNA, the CDR3 is TGTGCCAGCAGCGAGGCCTCGTCAAGTCAGCCCCAGCATTTT. Translation: CASSEASSSQPQHF. The whole variable domain, filled in from reference TRBV7-9 and TRBJ1-5, reads DTGVSQNPRHKITKRGQNVTFRCDPISEHNRLYWYRQTLGQGPEFLTYFQNEAQLEKSRLLSDRFSAERPKGSFSTLEIQRTEQGDSAMYLCASSEASSSQPQHFGDGTRLSIL.

There are many counts of this clonotype. This rearrangement joins TRBV28 to TRBJ2-2; a possible D gene is TRBD1 (6 bases). Germline CDR1 reads MDHEN; CDR2 reads SYDVKM. V shed 2 bases and J shed 2 bases, with 15 bases lying between them. CDR3 length: 17 amino acids. CDR3 amino acids: CASSLRGGGLNTGELFF. In DNA form, the CDR3 reads TGTGCCAGCAGTTTAAGAGGTGGGGGCCTAAACACCGGGGAGCTGTTTTTT.

The table lists this clonotype with many counts. J is TRBJ2-1 and V is TRBV7-8, with D maybe TRBD2 (5 bases). Trimming took 3 bases from V and 0 from J, leaving 15 bases between them. The germline V gene has CDR1 SGHVS and CDR2 FQNEAQ. CDR3 length: 17 amino acids. Here the CDR3 DNA reads TGTGCCAGCAGCTTTCTTACGGGGTCTAGCTCCTACAATGAGCAGTTCTTC. Its protein product is CASSFLTGSSSYNEQFF.